One sample yielded the 11 T cell receptor beta chains listed below, sequenced in a study of T cell changes during pregnancy in multiple sclerosis. The protocol was immunoSEQ multiplex PCR, while the TCRdb copy is restricted to in-frame clones and leaves out a portion. Of some 60,000 clones in the sample, about 90% were seen once. This specimen was peripheral blood, taken in the third trimester of pregnancy. These TCRs come from a female donor in good health, enrolled as a control in a pregnancy study.

The J gene is TRBJ1-4, the V gene TRBV18, with TRBD1 matching over 8 bases. V dropped 2 bases and J dropped 1; count of bases not matched to a gene: 0. CDR1 KGHSH and CDR2 LQKENI come from the germline V gene. The CDR3 extends over 15 amino acids. The CDR3: CASSPTGGTNEKLFF. DNA of the CDR3: TGTGCCAGCTCACCAACAGGGGGAACTAATGAAAAACTGTTTTTT.

The chain carries TRBV7-9 and TRBJ2-7; 8 bases are a match to TRBD1. The junction had 5 bases not matched to a gene; V was cut back by 5 bases and J by 2 bases. CDR1 and CDR2 (germline): SEHNR, FQNEAQ (reference sequence). The CDR3 contains 14 residues. The CDR3 spells CASSQQGGAYEQYF. In DNA, the CDR3 is TGTGCCAGCAGCCAACAGGGGGGAGCCTACGAGCAGTACTTC.

The V call is TRBV18, the J call TRBJ2-3; TRBD2 aligns across 8 bases. The CDR3 contains 16 residues. CDR1 and CDR2 from the germline V gene are KGHSH and LQKENI. The V gene end was trimmed by 3 bases and the J gene end by 2 bases; junction bases not matched to a gene: 7. The CDR3 bases are TGTGCCAGCTCACCGACGTCGGGGGGGACCACAGATACGCAGTATTTT. This codes for CASSPTSGGTTDTQYF.

The gene calls are TRBV6-1 and TRBJ1-1; D possibly corresponds to TRBD1 (6 bases). The CDR3 spans 14 residues. Germline V gives CDR1 MNHNS, CDR2 SASEGT. The V end lost 6 bases, the J end lost 11 bases, and 22 bases lay between the germline ends. The chain's CDR3 is CASRLQGSEDRAFF. The CDR3 nucleotides read TGTGCCAGCAGGTTACAGGGTTCGGAAGATCGGGCTTTCTTT.

This chain uses TRBV7-9 with TRBJ1-2, with 7 nucleotides matching TRBD1. V trimming: 5 bases; J trimming: 4 bases; junction bases outside the gene matches: 7. This CDR3 is 14 amino acids long. Germline V gene data show CDR1 as SEHNR and CDR2 as FQNEAQ (reference sequence). CDR3 sequence reads: CASSAQQGRYGYTF. CDR3 sequence (DNA): TGTGCCAGCAGCGCCCAACAGGGGCGCTATGGCTACACCTTC. Full variable domain (rest looked up from reference TRBV7-9 and TRBJ1-2): DTGVSQNPRHKITKRGQNVTFRCDPISEHNRLYWYRQTLGQGPEFLTYFQNEAQLEKSRLLSDRFSAERPKGSFSTLEIQRTEQGDSAMYLCASSAQQGRYGYTFGSGTRLTVV.

This rearrangement joins TRBV7-2 to TRBJ2-2; the match to TRBD2 covers 14 bases. The germline V gene encodes CDR1 SGHTA and CDR2 FQGNSA. This CDR3 spans 18 amino acids. V lost 5 bases to trimming and J lost 0 bases; unmatched junction nucleotides: 5. CDR3 coding DNA: TGTGCCAGCAGCCCGGGACTAGCGGGGGTCTCGAACACCGGGGAGCTGTTTTTT. Protein product: CASSPGLAGVSNTGELFF.

The rearrangement uses TRBV7-8 and TRBJ2-2; D might be TRBD2 (6 bases). Deletions cut 3 bases from V and 0 bases from J, with 11 bases between. The CDR3 is made up of 16 amino acids. In germline, CDR1 is SGHVS, CDR2 FQNEAQ. In DNA form, the CDR3 reads TGTGCCAGCAGCTTGCGGGGAACGACGAACACCGGGGAGCTGTTTTTT. It yields the protein CASSLRGTTNTGELFF.

V gene TRBV2 combines with J gene TRBJ2-1; 7 bases match TRBD2. The CDR3 runs 13 residues. The germline CDR1 and CDR2 sequences are SNHLY and FYNNEI. J was trimmed by 5 bases and V by 10 bases; bases with no gene match: 8. CDR3 protein: CATRLADNNEQFF. CDR3 DNA: TGTGCCACACGACTAGCTGACAACAATGAGCAGTTCTTC.

The CDR3 DNA follows: TGCAGCGTTGAGAGTCGGGGGGAGACCCAGTACTTC. Translated, it gives CSVESRGETQYF. This chain joins TRBV29-1 and TRBJ2-5, with D perhaps matching TRBD2 (6 bases). CDR3 length equals 12 residues. Trimming left V 3 bases short and J 5 bases short, with 10 bases between. From germline, CDR1 is SQVTM and CDR2 ANQGSEA.

CDR3 DNA: TGTGCCAGCAGCGTAAGGGGGGAGGGTCAAGAGACCCAGTACTTC. It translates to CASSVRGEGQETQYF. The V call is TRBV9, the J call TRBJ2-5; a possible D gene is TRBD2 (7 bases). The CDR3 spans 15 residues. Germline V gene sequence: CDR1 SGDLS, CDR2 YYNGEE. Trimming left V 1 base short and J 2 bases short, with 12 bases between.

The chain has TRBV5-6 and TRBJ2-1, with 7 nucleotides matching TRBD2. CDR3 length: 15 amino acids. V lost 2 bases and J lost 8; bases outside the gene matches: 10. Germline lookup yields CDR1 SGHDT and CDR2 YYEEEE. The CDR3 is CASSFTVGREDEQFF. In DNA form, the CDR3 reads TGTGCCAGCAGCTTCACAGTGGGTCGGGAGGATGAGCAGTTCTTC.